This TCR beta chain originates from a study of CXCR3-negative and CXCR3-positive naive CD8 T cells. As for the study in general: The dataset comprises about 150 million TRB reads in total, with about 1.5 +/- 0.3 million reads per library.

Naive CD8+ T cells showed a CD45RO-CCR7+CD27+CD95- phenotype. Study-level points and caveats: Naive CXCR3-positive and CXCR3-negative cells shared TRBV-TRBJ usage; memory cells diverged. CXCR3-positive naive cells had TRB CDR3s that were more hydrophobic than CXCR3-negative naive cells had.

As for this clonotype: Its antigen remains unknown.

CDR1 is MDHEN and CDR2 is SYDVKM in the germline V gene. CDR3 length: 14 amino acids. The authors made the TRB cDNA libraries by 5' RACE using UMI labels. TCRdb re-analyzed the 5' RACE reads; it lists each CDR3 protein once, without DNA. The table lists over 35,000 distinct CDR3 sequences, with roughly 2.5% in the top ten. The sequenced sample consisted of naive CXCR3- CD8+ T cells from blood. Subset noted: CD45RO-CCR7+CD27+CD95- naive CD8+ T cells lacking CXCR3 (TNR3-). The chain uses TRBV28 and TRBJ2-1; TCRdb calls TRBD1, which cannot be checked without DNA. The sequence was collected from a human donor in good health. Some clones in this sample may be carry-over from other donors' samples. The chain's CDR3 is CASSFGSRGNEQFF.